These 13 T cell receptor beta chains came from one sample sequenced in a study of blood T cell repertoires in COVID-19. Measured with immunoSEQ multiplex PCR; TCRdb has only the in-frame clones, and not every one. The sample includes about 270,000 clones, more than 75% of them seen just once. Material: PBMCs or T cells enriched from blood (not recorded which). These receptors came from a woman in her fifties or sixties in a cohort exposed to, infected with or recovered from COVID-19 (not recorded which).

CDR3 sequence (DNA): TGTGCCAGCAGTGCCCGGACAGGGAGCACCGGGGAGCTGTTTTTT. This encodes CASSARTGSTGELFF. V gene TRBV27 combines with J gene TRBJ2-2; TRBD1 matches at 8 bases. CDR3 length: 15 amino acids. Trimming took 5 bases from V and 4 from J; bases not matched to a gene: 6. Germline CDR1 is MNHEY and CDR2 is SMNVEV (reference sequence).

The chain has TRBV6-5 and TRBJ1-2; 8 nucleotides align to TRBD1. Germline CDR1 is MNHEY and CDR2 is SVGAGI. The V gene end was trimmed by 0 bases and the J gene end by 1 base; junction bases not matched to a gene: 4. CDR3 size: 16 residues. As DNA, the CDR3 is TGTGCCAGCAGTTACTCGAGCAGGGGGCGTAACTATGGCTACACCTTC. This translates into CASSYSSRGRNYGYTF.

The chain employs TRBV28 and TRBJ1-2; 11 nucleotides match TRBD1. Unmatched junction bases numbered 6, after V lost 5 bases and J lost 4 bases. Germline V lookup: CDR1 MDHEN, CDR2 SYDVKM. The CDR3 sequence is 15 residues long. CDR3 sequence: CASSQPGQGGYGYTF. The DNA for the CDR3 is TGTGCCAGCAGTCAACCGGGACAGGGGGGCTATGGCTACACCTTC.

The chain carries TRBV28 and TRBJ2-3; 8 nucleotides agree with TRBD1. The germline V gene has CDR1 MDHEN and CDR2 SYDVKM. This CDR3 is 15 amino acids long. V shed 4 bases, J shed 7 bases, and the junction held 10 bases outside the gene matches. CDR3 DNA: TGTGCCAGCAGTTCCCGGGCAGGGGGCAGGTATACGCAGTATTTT. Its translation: CASSSRAGGRYTQYF.

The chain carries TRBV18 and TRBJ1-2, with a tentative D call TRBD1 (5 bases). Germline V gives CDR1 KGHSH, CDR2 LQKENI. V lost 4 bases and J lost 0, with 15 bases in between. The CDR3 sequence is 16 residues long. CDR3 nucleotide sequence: TGTGCCAGCTCACGCGGCGGGGGGATGTCTAACTATGGCTACACCTTC. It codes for CASSRGGGMSNYGYTF.

The CDR3 protein is CASSPGQWNTEAFF. CDR3 DNA: TGTGCCAGCAGCCCGGGACAATGGAACACTGAAGCTTTCTTT. This chain links TRBV11-2 with TRBJ1-1; a possible D gene is TRBD1 (6 bases). The germline V gene has CDR1 SGHAT and CDR2 FQNNGV. This CDR3 contains 14 residues. V lost 5 bases and J 1 base, leaving 11 bases between the germline ends.

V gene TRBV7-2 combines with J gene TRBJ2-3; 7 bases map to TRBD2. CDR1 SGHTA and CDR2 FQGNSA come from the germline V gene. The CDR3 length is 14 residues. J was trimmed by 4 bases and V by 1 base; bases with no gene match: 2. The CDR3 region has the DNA TGTGCCAGCAGCTTAGGGGGAGGGTCAGATACGCAGTATTTT. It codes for CASSLGGGSDTQYF.

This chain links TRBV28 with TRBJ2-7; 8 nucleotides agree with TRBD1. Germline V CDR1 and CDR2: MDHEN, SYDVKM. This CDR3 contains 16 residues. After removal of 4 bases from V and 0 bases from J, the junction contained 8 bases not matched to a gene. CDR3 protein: CASSSPGQADSYEQYF. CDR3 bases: TGTGCCAGCAGTTCCCCGGGACAGGCGGACTCCTACGAGCAGTACTTC.

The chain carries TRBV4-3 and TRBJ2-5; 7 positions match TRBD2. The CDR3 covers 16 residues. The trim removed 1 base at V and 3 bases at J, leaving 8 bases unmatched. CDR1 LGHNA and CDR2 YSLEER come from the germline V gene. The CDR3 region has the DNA TGCGCCAGCAGCCAAGGAGGAGGTCTAGCGGAAGAGACCCAGTACTTC. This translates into CASSQGGGLAEETQYF.

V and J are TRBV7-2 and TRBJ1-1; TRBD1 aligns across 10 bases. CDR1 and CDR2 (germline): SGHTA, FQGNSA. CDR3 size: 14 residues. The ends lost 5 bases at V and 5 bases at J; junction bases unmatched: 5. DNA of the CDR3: TGTGCCAGCAGCCGGACAGGGGGTTATACTGAAGCTTTCTTT. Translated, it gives CASSRTGGYTEAFF.

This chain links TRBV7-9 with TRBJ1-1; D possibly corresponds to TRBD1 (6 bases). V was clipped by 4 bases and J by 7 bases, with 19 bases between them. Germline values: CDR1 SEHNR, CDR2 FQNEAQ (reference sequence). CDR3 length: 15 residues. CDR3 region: CASSSSGRGYDEAFF. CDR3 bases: TGTGCCAGCAGCTCATCAGGGAGGGGGTACGATGAAGCTTTCTTT. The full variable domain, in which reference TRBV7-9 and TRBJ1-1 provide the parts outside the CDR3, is DTGVSQNPRHKITKRGQNVTFRCDPISEHNRLYWYRQTLGQGPEFLTYFQNEAQLEKSRLLSDRFSAERPKGSFSTLEIQRTEQGDSAMYLCASSSSGRGYDEAFFGQGTRLTVV.

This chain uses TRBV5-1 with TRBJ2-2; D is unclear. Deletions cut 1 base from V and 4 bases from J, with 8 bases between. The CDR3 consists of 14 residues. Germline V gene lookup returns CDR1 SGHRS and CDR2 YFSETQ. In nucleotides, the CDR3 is TGCGCCAGCAGCTTGTCAGTTTCCACCGGGGAGCTGTTTTTT. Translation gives CASSLSVSTGELFF.

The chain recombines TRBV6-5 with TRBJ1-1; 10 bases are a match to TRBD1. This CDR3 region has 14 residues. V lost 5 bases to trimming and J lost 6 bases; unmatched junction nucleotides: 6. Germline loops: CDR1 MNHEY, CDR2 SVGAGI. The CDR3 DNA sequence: TGTGCCAGCAGTCCAAGGGACAGGGGATCTGAAGCTTTCTTT. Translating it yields CASSPRDRGSEAFF.